The source of this T cell receptor beta chain is a study of T-cell memory formation after mild COVID-19. Turning to the study itself: Clusters of TCRs were largely donor specific. Regarding the study as a whole: Memory sampled before infection contained some responding clones, suggesting cross-reactive memory joined. For contracting clones, CD4+ ones sat mainly in CM and EM, CD8+ in EMRA. Clones that contracted from day 15 to 85 had balanced CD4/CD8; later expanders were CD4+ biased.

TCRdb reprocessed the 5' RACE reads with MiXCR, giving one entry per CDR3 protein. The sample comprises 350,000 or so distinct CDR3 sequences, approximately 21% of which are singletons, and roughly an eighth rests with the top ten. A word on this clonotype: The antigen is unknown.

This CDR3 contains 16 residues. With V trimmed by 4 bases and J by 12 bases, 16 bases remained unmatched. V and J are TRBV12-3 or TRBV12-4 and TRBJ1-1, with 11 positions matching TRBD1. The source of this sequence is an adult woman who had mild COVID-19 (a few samples of this study predate the infection). Cell type and time point are not known. Sequenced sample: PBMCs or a T cell subset sorted from them (not recorded which). The CDR3: CASSYAPGQGGHLPFF. CDR3 DNA: TGTGCCAGCAGTTACGCTCCGGGACAGGGGGGTCACCTGCCTTTCTTT.